The 31 T cell receptor beta chains listed next were all sequenced from one sample in a study of patients and donors after allogeneic stem cell transplantation. TCRdb independently ran MiXCR on the RT-PCR reads; one entry per CDR3 protein. The profile shows roughly 200,000 distinct CDR3 sequences, about 38% of them singletons. The sequencing input was blood, either unsorted or a sorted T cell fraction (not recorded which). These receptors were taken from a human donor who was either an allogeneic HSCT recipient or a stem cell or donor lymphocyte infusion donor (not recorded which). It is not recorded whose cells these are; they may come from a transplant donor.

This clonotype was seen repeatedly, ten times or more. The chain carries TRBV29-1 and TRBJ1-1; possible D gene TRBD1, 6 bases. V was cut by 6 bases and J by 5 bases, with 13 bases left in between. The CDR3 runs to 12 residues. The germline V gene has CDR1 SQVTM and CDR2 ANQGSEA. The CDR3 spells CSVAPQGTEAFF. The CDR3 DNA reads as TGCAGCGTCGCCCCGCAGGGGACTGAAGCTTTCTTT.

Only a few counts were recorded for this clonotype. The chain has TRBV10-2 and TRBJ2-2; 10 bases line up with TRBD1. Germline CDR1 is WSHSY and CDR2 is SAAADI. Unmatched junction bases numbered 0, after V lost 2 bases and J lost 6 bases. The CDR3 sequence is 14 residues long. Written as DNA, the CDR3 is TGCGCCAGCAGTGAGGGGACAGGGGCCGGGGAGCTGTTTTTT. Translating it yields CASSEGTGAGELFF.

CDR3 in amino acids: CASSQDRGGGPSDTQYF. Here the CDR3 DNA reads TGCGCCAGCAGCCAAGATCGAGGCGGGGGGCCCTCAGATACGCAGTATTTT. The V gene is TRBV4-3, the J gene TRBJ2-3, with 8 bases that match TRBD2. Trimming removed 0 bases from V and 4 bases from J; junction bases left unmatched: 9. Germline V gives CDR1 LGHNA, CDR2 YSLEER. The CDR3 totals 17 residues.

This clonotype showed up just a few times. V gene TRBV6-2 or TRBV6-3 combines with J gene TRBJ2-5, with D perhaps being TRBD1 or TRBD2 (5 bases each). The germline CDR1 and CDR2 sequences are MNHEY and SVGEGT. The CDR3 is made up of 15 amino acids. The germline V and J ends were trimmed by 0 bases and 0 bases, with 8 bases remaining between them. CDR3 coding DNA: TGTGCCAGCAGTTACTCGAGGGGCTACCAAGAGACCCAGTACTTC. It codes for CASSYSRGYQETQYF.

This clonotype occurred a few times. The gene calls are TRBV12-3 or TRBV12-4 and TRBJ1-2, with 8 bases matching TRBD1. The CDR3 runs 14 residues. V lost 4 bases and J lost 4; bases outside the gene matches: 5. CDR3 loop: CASSSLTGVYGYTF. The DNA of the CDR3 is TGTGCCAGCAGTTCCCTGACAGGGGTCTATGGCTACACCTTC.

The V and J genes are TRBV7-3 and TRBJ1-2, with 10 positions matching TRBD1. The CDR3 length is 14 residues. Germline loops: CDR1 SGHTA, CDR2 FQGTGA. The junction had 6 bases not matched to a gene; V was cut back by 5 bases and J by 6 bases. CDR3 amino acids: CASSRSGTGDGYTF. The DNA for the CDR3 is TGTGCCAGCAGCCGATCCGGGACAGGGGATGGCTACACCTTC.

The CDR3 reads CAISARGGETSYEQYF. The DNA for the CDR3 is TGTGCCATCAGTGCTCGAGGGGGCGAAACCTCCTACGAGCAGTACTTC. The chain employs TRBV10-3 and TRBJ2-7; TRBD1 matches 7 bases. Germline trimming cut 4 bases from V and 0 bases from J; bases unmatched to any gene: 9. Germline-derived CDR1 and CDR2 are ENHRY and SYGVKD. The CDR3 runs to 16 residues.

The CDR3 DNA sequence: TGTGCCAGCTCTAAGACAGGGAACTATGGCTACACCTTC. The encoded protein is CASSKTGNYGYTF. This chain connects TRBV18 to TRBJ1-2, with 7 bases aligning to TRBD1. CDR3 length equals 13 residues. With V trimmed by 6 bases and J by 2 bases, 3 bases remained unmatched. CDR1 is KGHSH, CDR2 LQKENI, per germline. The full variable domain, with the rest looked up from reference TRBV18 and TRBJ1-2, is NAGVMQNPRHLVRRRGQEARLRCSPMKGHSHVYWYRQLPEEGLKFMVYLQKENIIDESGMPKERFSAEFPKEGPSILRIQQVVRGDSAAYFCASSKTGNYGYTFGSGTRLTVV.

The rearrangement joins TRBV3-1 to TRBJ1-1; D unclear. V dropped 1 base and J dropped 1 base, with 10 bases sitting between them. CDR1 is LGHDT, CDR2 YNNKEL, per germline (reference sequence). The CDR3 contains 15 residues. The CDR3 loop reads CASSQARWGNTEAFF. The CDR3, as DNA: TGTGCCAGCAGCCAAGCCCGGTGGGGGAACACTGAAGCTTTCTTT. The variable domain in full, completed from reference TRBV3-1 and TRBJ1-1, reads DTAVSQTPKYLVTQMGNDKSIKCEQNLGHDTMYWYKQDSKKFLKIMFSYNNKELIINETVPNRFSPKSPDKAHLNLHINSLELGDSAVYFCASSQARWGNTEAFFGQGTRLTVV.

The chain employs TRBV4-3 and TRBJ1-1; possibly TRBD1 for D (6 bases). With 4 bases removed from V and 0 bases from J, the gap between germline ends came to 15 bases. This CDR3 region has 16 residues. Germline loops: CDR1 LGHNA, CDR2 YSLEER. The CDR3 region is CASSPDRTVLNTEAFF. CDR3 nucleotides: TGCGCCAGCAGCCCCGACCGGACAGTTTTGAACACTGAAGCTTTCTTT.

The CDR3 DNA sequence: TGCAGCGTAGTCCAAGAGACCCAGTACTTC. It specifies CSVVQETQYF. This chain connects TRBV29-1 to TRBJ2-5; unclear D gene. The V end lost 6 bases, the J end lost 1 base, and 3 bases lay between the germline ends. In germline, CDR1 is SQVTM, CDR2 ANQGSEA. This CDR3 is built from 10 residues.

The rearrangement links TRBV7-2 to TRBJ2-3, with 12 bases lining up with TRBD2. J lost 15 bases, V lost 3 bases, and 10 bases had no gene match. Germline loops: CDR1 SGHTA, CDR2 FQGNSA. The CDR3 is made up of 14 amino acids. CDR3 amino acids: CASSFSPLAGGPYF. Here the CDR3 DNA reads TGTGCCAGCAGCTTCTCCCCACTAGCGGGGGGCCCATATTTT.

Here the CDR3 DNA reads TGTGCCAGCAGCCTAGCCGGGGGGCGCACCGGGGAGCTGTTTTTT. This encodes CASSLAGGRTGELFF. The rearrangement joins TRBV12-3 or TRBV12-4 to TRBJ2-2, with TRBD2 as a possible D gene (7 bases). With 6 bases removed from V and 4 bases from J, the gap between germline ends came to 15 bases. The CDR3 runs to 15 residues.

The V and J genes are TRBV2 and TRBJ1-2, with a weak D call TRBD1 (6 bases). The germline V gene has CDR1 SNHLY and CDR2 FYNNEI. V lost 8 bases to trimming and J lost 5 bases, with 15 bases between them. This CDR3 has 13 amino acids. Written as DNA, the CDR3 is TGTGCCAGCTACAGGGTTGGACTTTATGGCTACACCTTC. Residues: CASYRVGLYGYTF.

V is TRBV12-3 or TRBV12-4 and J is TRBJ1-2; TRBD1 might be the D (5 bases). The CDR3 covers 15 residues. V lost 6 bases and J lost 4, with 18 bases in between. The CDR3 loop is CASSPRGPGSYGYTF. CDR3 nucleotides: TGTGCCAGCAGCCCCCGGGGCCCGGGTAGCTATGGCTACACCTTC.

The V and J genes are TRBV9 and TRBJ2-7, with 10 bases that match TRBD1. Trimming removed 0 bases from V and 9 bases from J; junction bases left unmatched: 3. Looked up from germline, CDR1 is SGDLS and CDR2 is YYNGEE. The CDR3 is 13 amino acids. The CDR3, as DNA: TGTGCCAGCAGCGTAGCAGGACAGGGGGTGCAGTACTTC. Amino acid sequence: CASSVAGQGVQYF.

This sequence joins TRBV12-3 or TRBV12-4 and TRBJ1-3; TRBD1 matches at 7 bases. The CDR3 has 18 amino acids. V dropped 4 bases and J dropped 3; count of bases not matched to a gene: 15. The CDR3 spells CASSSHMDRRRLGNTIYF. In nucleotides, the CDR3 is TGTGCCAGCAGTTCACACATGGACAGGCGGAGGCTTGGAAACACCATATATTTT.

This clonotype came up many times. V usage is TRBV7-9 and J usage is TRBJ1-5; D gene unclear. Germline values: CDR1 SEHNR, CDR2 FQNEAQ (reference sequence). This CDR3 is 16 amino acids long. Between the trimmed V and J ends, which lost 4 bases and 1 base, there was a span of 14 bases. The CDR3 DNA follows: TGTGCCAGCAGCTCGGGGAAGGGTTCGAGCAATCAGCCCCAGCATTTT. It specifies CASSSGKGSSNQPQHF. Full variable domain (missing parts from reference TRBV7-9 and TRBJ1-5): DTGVSQNPRHKITKRGQNVTFRCDPISEHNRLYWYRQTLGQGPEFLTYFQNEAQLEKSRLLSDRFSAERPKGSFSTLEIQRTEQGDSAMYLCASSSGKGSSNQPQHFGDGTRLSIL.

The sample holds a few counts of this clonotype. The chain is built from TRBV29-1 and TRBJ1-2; 7 nucleotides agree with TRBD1. The length of the CDR3 is 13 residues. The trim removed 4 bases at V and 4 bases at J, leaving 6 bases unmatched. Germline V CDR1 and CDR2: SQVTM, ANQGSEA. This CDR3 is CSVAPRGLYGYTF. The DNA of the CDR3 is TGCAGCGTTGCCCCAAGGGGGCTCTATGGCTACACCTTC.

This chain connects TRBV4-2 to TRBJ2-7; 9 nucleotides agree with TRBD1. Germline V lookup: CDR1 LGHNA, CDR2 YNFKEQ. This CDR3 has 15 amino acids. J was trimmed by 6 bases and V by 6 bases; bases with no gene match: 12. CDR3 sequence (DNA): TGTGCCAGCAGTCCCCTTCCGGGACAGGGTGTCGAGCAGTACTTC. Protein product: CASSPLPGQGVEQYF.

The table lists this clonotype with a few counts. V is TRBV5-1 and J is TRBJ1-3; D call uncertain. Germline CDR1 is SGHRS and CDR2 is YFSETQ. The CDR3 length is 16 residues. The V gene lost 2 bases and the J gene lost 2 bases, with 14 bases spanning the gap. The CDR3 DNA sequence: TGCGCCAGCAGCTTCTCGCCTCCCGATCCTGGAAACACCATATATTTT. Its protein is CASSFSPPDPGNTIYF.

This CDR3 is CASRPAGVTDTQYF. CDR3 nucleotide sequence: TGTGCCAGCAGGCCAGCGGGGGTCACAGATACGCAGTATTTT. The J gene is TRBJ2-3, the V gene TRBV28; 8 nucleotides align to TRBD2. Germline-derived CDR1 and CDR2 are MDHEN and SYDVKM. V lost 6 bases to trimming and J lost 2 bases; unmatched junction nucleotides: 4. CDR3 size: 14 residues. Together with reference TRBV28 and TRBJ2-3, the CDR3 gives the full variable domain: DVKVTQSSRYLVKRTGEKVFLECVQDMDHENMFWYRQDPGLGLRLIYFSYDVKMKEKGDIPEGYSVSREKKERFSLILESASTNQTSMYLCASRPAGVTDTQYFGPGTRLTVL.

V usage is TRBV28 and J usage is TRBJ2-7, with D perhaps TRBD1 (6 bases). The germline V and J ends were trimmed by 6 bases and 0 bases, with 15 bases remaining between them. CDR1 is MDHEN and CDR2 is SYDVKM in the germline V gene. The CDR3 totals 15 residues. CDR3 protein: CASSFDRTSSYEQYF. CDR3 in DNA: TGTGCCAGCAGCTTCGACAGGACCAGCTCCTACGAGCAGTACTTC.

The chain uses TRBV12-3 or TRBV12-4 and TRBJ1-5; D gene ambiguous. V gave up 3 bases and J gave up 2 bases, with 8 bases separating them. This CDR3 comprises 14 residues. The CDR3 reads CASSFGVGNQPQHF. CDR3 nucleotides: TGTGCCAGCAGTTTTGGGGTTGGCAATCAGCCCCAGCATTTT.

This clonotype was observed a few times. V gene TRBV7-2 combines with J gene TRBJ2-5; TRBD2 agrees at 7 bases. The V gene end was trimmed by 3 bases and the J gene end by 5 bases; junction bases not matched to a gene: 12. The CDR3 has 16 residues. CDR1 SGHTA and CDR2 FQGNSA come from the germline V gene. The CDR3 DNA follows: TGTGCCAGCAGCTTCTTAGCGGGCCCTGGTTGGGAGACCCAGTACTTC. The encoded protein is CASSFLAGPGWETQYF.

V usage is TRBV12-3 or TRBV12-4 and J usage is TRBJ1-6; D might be TRBD1 (5 bases). The CDR3 spans 14 residues. Trimming stripped 5 bases from V and 7 bases from J, with 12 bases between. In DNA form, the CDR3 reads TGTGCCAGCAGTCCATCAGGGACCAATTCACCCCTCCACTTT. Its translation is CASSPSGTNSPLHF.

J is TRBJ1-2 and V is TRBV10-3; 8 bases align to TRBD1. The trim removed 7 bases at V and 4 bases at J, leaving 5 bases unmatched. The CDR3 contains 13 residues. Looked up from germline, CDR1 is ENHRY and CDR2 is SYGVKD. The CDR3 spells CAINAGGLYGYTF. In DNA, the CDR3 is TGTGCCATCAACGCAGGGGGCCTCTATGGCTACACCTTC.

The rearrangement links TRBV4-1 to TRBJ1-1; D might be TRBD1 (6 bases). Trimming left V 7 bases short and J 6 bases short, with 9 bases between. The germline V gene has CDR1 MGHRA and CDR2 YSYEKL. The CDR3 is made up of 11 amino acids. The CDR3 DNA is TGCGCCAGCACCGGGGGGCCTGAAGCTTTCTTT. Protein product: CASTGGPEAFF.

The chain carries TRBV12-3 or TRBV12-4 and TRBJ1-6, with 7 bases lining up with TRBD1. The CDR3 length is 17 residues. V lost 0 bases to trimming and J lost 9 bases; unmatched junction nucleotides: 11. The CDR3 reads CASSLAVGQAAGSPLHF. In DNA, the CDR3 is TGTGCCAGCAGTTTAGCGGTCGGACAGGCGGCGGGTTCACCCCTCCACTTT.

This clonotype was seen a handful of times. This chain connects TRBV10-3 to TRBJ1-2, with unresolved D. This CDR3 is built from 15 residues. Germline lookup yields CDR1 ENHRY and CDR2 SYGVKD. V dropped 2 bases and J dropped 0 bases, with 10 bases sitting between them. The CDR3, as DNA: TGTGCCATCAGTGAGGCGGATCTAGCTAACTATGGCTACACCTTC. Translated: CAISEADLANYGYTF.

The chain carries TRBV20-1 and TRBJ1-1, with D uncertain. Germline CDR1 reads DFQATT; CDR2 reads SNEGSKA (reference sequence). This CDR3 has 13 amino acids. Trimming left V 6 bases short and J 3 bases short, with 14 bases between. The CDR3 DNA sequence: TGCAGTGCCCGCTCTTTAGTGGACACTGAAGCTTTCTTT. Its translation: CSARSLVDTEAFF.